This is a list of T cell receptor beta chains from one sample in a study of blood T cell repertoires in COVID-19. Profiling relied on immunoSEQ multiplex PCR, and the TCRdb table lists in-frame clones only, not all of them. The sample has about 140,000 clones, 80% to 90% seen once. Input material: peripheral blood. All receptors derive from a man aged 55 to 70 with active or convalescent COVID-19. CDR3s include the opening cysteine and the closing phenylalanine or tryptophan. D genes are given only for firm matches. Not all rows give a size; the values are once, few, many and, for expanded clones, a class.

clone size: -; CDR3 length: 14; J gene: TRBJ1-1; V gene: TRBV11-2; D gene: -; CDR3 DNA: TGTGCCAGCAGCATCGACGGGGTGAACACTGAAGCTTTCTTT; CDR3 protein: CASSIDGVNTEAFF
clone size: -; CDR3 length: 16; J gene: TRBJ2-7; V gene: TRBV24-1; D gene: TRBD1; CDR3 DNA: TGTGCCACCAGTGACAGAGGACAGGGCGGATCCTACGAGCAGTACTTC; CDR3 protein: CATSDRGQGGSYEQYF
clone size: -; CDR3 length: 14; J gene: TRBJ2-7; V gene: TRBV7-2; D gene: TRBD2; CDR3 DNA: TGTGCCAGCAGCGGGCGCGGGAGTTTTTACGAGCAGTACTTC; CDR3 protein: CASSGRGSFYEQYF
clone size: -; CDR3 length: 16; J gene: TRBJ2-4; V gene: TRBV28; D gene: TRBD2; CDR3 DNA: TGTGCCAGCAGTCGACCGGGACTAGCGGGAGAGGCCATTCAGTACTTC; CDR3 protein: CASSRPGLAGEAIQYF
clone size: -; CDR3 length: 13; J gene: TRBJ2-1; V gene: TRBV28; D gene: -; CDR3 DNA: TGTGCCAGCAGTTTATCCAGGCTGGGTGAGCAGTTCTTC; CDR3 protein: CASSLSRLGEQFF
clone size: -; CDR3 length: 14; J gene: TRBJ1-4; V gene: TRBV15; D gene: TRBD1; CDR3 DNA: TGTGCCACCAGCAGAGGCCGACAGGGGCTACAACTGTTTTTT; CDR3 protein: CATSRGRQGLQLFF
clone size: once; CDR3 length: 16; J gene: TRBJ1-2; V gene: TRBV7-2; D gene: -; CDR3 DNA: TGTGCCAGCAGCCCAACCGGGGGGAGGACACACTATGGCTACACCTTC; CDR3 protein: CASSPTGGRTHYGYTF
clone size: -; CDR3 length: 14; J gene: TRBJ2-2; V gene: TRBV28; D gene: TRBD1; CDR3 DNA: TGTGCCAGCAGAGGGACAGGGGGCAACGGGGAGCTGTTTTTT; CDR3 protein: CASRGTGGNGELFF
clone size: -; CDR3 length: 14; J gene: TRBJ2-7; V gene: TRBV21-1; D gene: -; CDR3 DNA: TGTGCCAGCAACTTACAATCCGGGACCTACGAGCAGTACTTC; CDR3 protein: CASNLQSGTYEQYF
clone size: -; CDR3 length: 11; J gene: TRBJ1-1; V gene: TRBV30; D gene: -; CDR3 DNA: TGTGCCTCCAGGGGGAACACTGAAGCTTTCTTT; CDR3 protein: CASRGNTEAFF
clone size: -; CDR3 length: 14; J gene: TRBJ1-5; V gene: TRBV6-6; D gene: TRBD1; CDR3 DNA: TGTGCCAGCGTATTGGACAGGGTCAATCAGCCCCAGCATTTT; CDR3 protein: CASVLDRVNQPQHF
clone size: -; CDR3 length: 14; J gene: TRBJ2-7; V gene: TRBV27; D gene: -; CDR3 DNA: TGTGCCAGCAGTTTAAGACAGCTGTCCTACGAGCAGTACTTC; CDR3 protein: CASSLRQLSYEQYF
clone size: -; CDR3 length: 15; J gene: TRBJ2-7; V gene: TRBV7-3; D gene: -; CDR3 DNA: TGTGCCAGCAGCGAGCAGGGGGGACCCTCCTACGAGCAGTACTTC; CDR3 protein: CASSEQGGPSYEQYF
clone size: -; CDR3 length: 15; J gene: TRBJ2-3; V gene: TRBV7-9; D gene: -; CDR3 DNA: TGTGCCAGCAGCCTAACGACAGCTAGCACAGATACGCAGTATTTT; CDR3 protein: CASSLTTASTDTQYF
clone size: -; CDR3 length: 14; J gene: TRBJ2-2; V gene: TRBV19; D gene: TRBD2; CDR3 DNA: TGTGCCAGTAGTATCGGGGGAGGGACCGGGGAGCTGTTTTTT; CDR3 protein: CASSIGGGTGELFF
clone size: -; CDR3 length: 15; J gene: TRBJ1-2; V gene: TRBV3-1/TRBV3-2; D gene: -; CDR3 DNA: TGTGCCAGCAGCCCCTGGGGAGAGGGCTTCTATGGCTACACCTTC; CDR3 protein: CASSPWGEGFYGYTF
clone size: -; CDR3 length: 14; J gene: TRBJ1-4; V gene: TRBV5-1; D gene: TRBD1; CDR3 DNA: TGCGCCAGCAGCTTCGGACAGGGAGGTGAAAAACTGTTTTTT; CDR3 protein: CASSFGQGGEKLFF
clone size: few; CDR3 length: 13; J gene: TRBJ2-7; V gene: TRBV7-3; D gene: -; CDR3 DNA: TGTGCCAGCAGCCCGATGGACAGCTACGAGCAGTACTTC; CDR3 protein: CASSPMDSYEQYF
clone size: -; CDR3 length: 16; J gene: TRBJ2-7; V gene: TRBV5-5; D gene: -; CDR3 DNA: TGTGCCAGCAGCTTAGACCCGACAGTAGTCTCCTACGAGCAGTACTTC; CDR3 protein: CASSLDPTVVSYEQYF
clone size: -; CDR3 length: 15; J gene: TRBJ2-3; V gene: TRBV5-4; D gene: -; CDR3 DNA: TGTGCCAGCAGCTTGGATAAGCGGGTTACAGATACGCAGTATTTT; CDR3 protein: CASSLDKRVTDTQYF
clone size: few; CDR3 length: 12; J gene: TRBJ1-4; V gene: TRBV6-5; D gene: -; CDR3 DNA: TGTGCCAGCAGTCATAGAAGCGAAAAACTGTTTTTT; CDR3 protein: CASSHRSEKLFF
clone size: once; CDR3 length: 14; J gene: TRBJ2-2; V gene: TRBV2; D gene: TRBD2; CDR3 DNA: TGTGCCAGCAGTGCGGGGGGAAGGACCGGGGAGCTGTTTTTT; CDR3 protein: CASSAGGRTGELFF
clone size: -; CDR3 length: 15; J gene: TRBJ1-1; V gene: TRBV27; D gene: -; CDR3 DNA: TGTGCCAGCAGACCCGGGACACCCATGAACACTGAAGCTTTCTTT; CDR3 protein: CASRPGTPMNTEAFF
clone size: once; CDR3 length: 13; J gene: TRBJ2-5; V gene: TRBV7-3; D gene: TRBD2; CDR3 DNA: TGTGCCAGCAGCTATATAGCGGGGGAGACCCAGTACTTC; CDR3 protein: CASSYIAGETQYF
clone size: -; CDR3 length: 15; J gene: TRBJ1-2; V gene: TRBV28; D gene: -; CDR3 DNA: TGTGCCAGCAGTTTATCAGGCCTACAAGGATATGGCTACACCTTC; CDR3 protein: CASSLSGLQGYGYTF
clone size: -; CDR3 length: 16; J gene: TRBJ2-3; V gene: TRBV7-8; D gene: -; CDR3 DNA: TGTGCCAGCAGCTCGCTGGTACAGTCCAGCACAGATACGCAGTATTTT; CDR3 protein: CASSSLVQSSTDTQYF
clone size: few; CDR3 length: 15; J gene: TRBJ1-4; V gene: TRBV15; D gene: TRBD1; CDR3 DNA: TGTGCCACCAGCCTCCGGACAGGGAAGGTTGAAAAACTGTTTTTT; CDR3 protein: CATSLRTGKVEKLFF
clone size: -; CDR3 length: 14; J gene: TRBJ2-3; V gene: TRBV7-2; D gene: -; CDR3 DNA: TGTGCCAGCAGCTTAGGGGCAGGCACAGATACGCAGTATTTT; CDR3 protein: CASSLGAGTDTQYF
clone size: -; CDR3 length: 18; J gene: TRBJ2-2; V gene: TRBV7-2; D gene: TRBD2; CDR3 DNA: TGTGCCAGCAGCTTGTCGCCGGGACTAGCGGGAAGGACCGGGGAGCTGTTTTTT; CDR3 protein: CASSLSPGLAGRTGELFF
clone size: -; CDR3 length: 15; J gene: TRBJ2-5; V gene: TRBV9; D gene: TRBD1; CDR3 DNA: TGTGCCAGCAGCGCCCGGACAGGGGCCCGCGAGACCCAGTACTTC; CDR3 protein: CASSARTGARETQYF
clone size: -; CDR3 length: 14; J gene: TRBJ2-5; V gene: TRBV27; D gene: -; CDR3 DNA: TGTGCCAGCAGTTATGGCGGGCGGCAAGAGACCCAGTACTTC; CDR3 protein: CASSYGGRQETQYF
clone size: -; CDR3 length: 13; J gene: TRBJ2-7; V gene: TRBV29-1; D gene: TRBD1; CDR3 DNA: TGCAGCGTCAAGTCCCGGGACAGGGACGAGCAGTACTTC; CDR3 protein: CSVKSRDRDEQYF
clone size: once; CDR3 length: 13; J gene: TRBJ1-4; V gene: TRBV25-1; D gene: -; CDR3 DNA: TGTGCCAGCAGTGTCCCCGGGACACCGAACCTGTTTTTT; CDR3 protein: CASSVPGTPNLFF
clone size: -; CDR3 length: 16; J gene: TRBJ2-4; V gene: TRBV6-6; D gene: TRBD1; CDR3 DNA: TGTGCCAGCAGTTACTCGGGACAGGGATGGGGGAACATTCAGTACTTC; CDR3 protein: CASSYSGQGWGNIQYF
clone size: -; CDR3 length: 13; J gene: TRBJ2-1; V gene: TRBV30; D gene: TRBD2; CDR3 DNA: TGTGCCTGGAGTACGGGACTAGCATATGAGCAGTTCTTC; CDR3 protein: CAWSTGLAYEQFF
clone size: few; CDR3 length: 14; J gene: TRBJ2-7; V gene: TRBV18; D gene: -; CDR3 DNA: TGTGCCAGCTCACCAACAGGGCTCTCCTACGAGCAGTACTTC; CDR3 protein: CASSPTGLSYEQYF
clone size: -; CDR3 length: 12; J gene: TRBJ2-5; V gene: TRBV3-1/TRBV3-2; D gene: -; CDR3 DNA: TGTGCCAGCAGCCTCGCTATGGAGACCCAGTACTTC; CDR3 protein: CASSLAMETQYF
clone size: -; CDR3 length: 18; J gene: TRBJ2-1; V gene: TRBV24-1; D gene: -; CDR3 DNA: TGTGCCACCAGTGATTTCGCGGGGGACAAAACGAGATACAATGAGCAGTTCTTC; CDR3 protein: CATSDFAGDKTRYNEQFF
clone size: once; CDR3 length: 12; J gene: TRBJ2-7; V gene: TRBV5-5; D gene: -; CDR3 DNA: TGTGCCAGCAGCCCCCCCGTCTACGAGCAGTACTTC; CDR3 protein: CASSPPVYEQYF